This T cell receptor (beta chain) was retrieved from a study of cytomegalovirus exposure and HLA in healthy donors (dated by TCRdb to about 2017). Concerning the study at large: According to an earlier analysis of a few hundred of the donors, about 179 million T cells yielded 90 million to 130 million unique TCR beta sequences and about 300 Gb of sequence data. HLA typing included class I and class II loci at four-digit resolution. Donor age, sex, ethnicity and CMV serostatus were collected together with the repertoire data. Of the approximately 400 genotyped donors, approximately 82% fell in the genetic ancestry cluster associated with self-reported Caucasian donors. The study aimed to test whether cataloging public T cell receptors could reveal signatures of past pathogen exposure. A separate validation cohort of over a hundred different subjects was used in addition to the 666-subject first cohort. An early release covering about 600 HLA-typed donors comprised about 290 gigabases of sequencing data and 85 million to 100 million unique TCR sequences. Rather than drawing on any new phenotypic data, the later analysis identified candidate immune exposures from TCR beta sequences and the way those sequences occurred across donors. Genome-wide SNP genotypes for about 65% of the 666 donors were used in a later genetic analysis, which treated that subset as a discovery cohort. High-throughput TCR immunosequencing, statistical association of individual TCRs with disease status, and machine learning were combined to predict cytomegalovirus infection status. Every discovery cohort repertoire had been produced on one sequencing platform. Four or five DR-DQ haplotypes were handled as single units for association and clustering because linkage in the cohort was strong. In a later analysis, previously published TCR beta repertoires from 666 donors were re-analyzed and high-resolution HLA genotyping was added so that TCR occurrence patterns could be studied. In an earlier analysis of 550 to 700 of the donors, high-throughput TCR beta sequencing was used to judge whether each TCR beta V gene segment behaved as functional or pseudogenic. On average, approximately 250,000 unique TCR beta nucleotide sequences were sequenced per donor among 300 to 500 genotyped donors of the cohort, with 15% to 20% of those sequences being non-productive. Typing coverage varied by locus: roughly 620-640 donors for A, B, C, DRB1 and DQB1; 500 to 550 for DQA1; about 600 for DPA1; approximately 450 for DPB1. Using immunosequencing, the study profiled T cell repertoires from around 670 subjects and related those repertoires to cytomegalovirus serostatus.

V loses 4 bases of germline sequence and J loses 2 bases, and the interval between the two ends is 9 bases. Its CDR3 holds 13 amino acids, cysteine through phenylalanine. The entry retains the CDR3 DNA only, 39 bases that are in frame from base 1. CDR1 SGHNT and CDR2 YYREEE are derived from the germline V gene (reference sequence). In total, just over 650 healthy bone marrow donors made up the cohort. Cohort members were all nominally healthy when sampled, although unrecorded immune exposures were likely present. The donor tested CMV seropositive and was one of the 289 seropositive cohort members. A peripheral blood sample was collected from each donor, and TCR beta sequencing was performed on peripheral blood mononuclear cells. Genomic DNA extraction from the blood cell samples was performed with the Qiagen DNeasy Blood Extraction Kit. Overall study results and their limits: According to the authors, the approach could potentially be generalized to other disease states and immunological phenotypes. In both the original and validation cohorts, the classifier was reported to diagnose cytomegalovirus status with high specificity and sensitivity. In the study, roughly 160 TCR beta chains were listed as associated with cytomegalovirus. Specific HLA alleles were associated with 15,000 to 20,000 TCR beta sequences at a false discovery rate of 0.05 in a later analysis. According to a later analysis, most CMV-associated TCR beta chains appeared to be HLA-restricted, and the HLA associations seemed to be driven largely by CMV exposure. Sequencing depth was assumed to be roughly uniform across donors in the presence/absence analyses, though that assumption may not hold. A later analysis found that TCR association rates varied across HLA loci, with DRB1 alleles showing the most associated TCRs and HLA-C alleles the fewest. Across donors, most TCR sequences were observed very rarely, whereas some public TCRs were present in many individuals. Broadly in line with IMGT annotations, most TCR beta V segments showed up in productive rearrangements about 87% or about 30% of the time in an earlier analysis of 587 of the donors. An association between a missense DCLRE1C variant and V-gene and J-gene trimming of TCR beta chains was found in a later genetic analysis and replicated in an independent cohort. A further reported finding was that TCR beta sequences accurately predicted the HLA-A and HLA-B alleles for most subjects in the first cohort. A cluster of highly shared sequence variants was judged likely to represent a technical artifact of the sequencing pipeline. Three of the identified cytomegalovirus-associated TCR beta chains were confirmed in vitro to be specific for cytomegalovirus antigens. The cohort was sequenced for TCR beta chains only, and without alpha or paired-chain data the features that could be detected were limited. In a later analysis, HLA-associated TCR beta chains were found to be more clonally expanded and to have lower generation probabilities than equally common non-associated chains. The 87-base-pair reads could not distinguish some IMGT-functional V segments, including TRBV6-2 and TRBV6-3, so those segments were excluded. Because counts were too low, 15 to 20 rarely observed V segments, including chromosome 9 orphons, were left out of the earlier analysis of 587 of the donors. Linkage disequilibrium might explain the correlated functional status among segregating V segments, but an unknown experimental factor could not be excluded. HLA typing was unavailable for some donors at each locus, so association tests used only the typed subset. Compared with the 666-donor mean, donors in an Asian-associated ancestry cluster had fewer N-insertions in productive TCRs, according to a later genetic analysis. Strong co-occurrence of HLA alleles, especially DR and DQ, made assigning TCR associations to individual alleles difficult. In a later analysis, several top co-occurrence clusters were reported to appear linked to parvovirus B19, influenza, CMV and Epstein-Barr virus. CMV serostatus was the only immune exposure information available for the cohort.

This clone was picked up a small number of times. The specificity of this receptor is unknown. Base qualities were left out, and no much larger clone turns up one base away. Library construction relied on the immunoSEQ multiplex PCR assay. A mixture of 60 forward primers for TCR Vbeta segments and 13 reverse primers for TCR Jbeta segments was used in the multiplex PCR. The CDR3 region of rearranged TCR beta genes was amplified from genomic DNA by a multiplex PCR assay. Amplified TCR beta libraries were sequenced as 87-base-pair reads on the Illumina HiSeq System. Concerning the study's data processing: A later analysis counted 75 million to 100 million unique TCR beta chains across the 640 or so repertoires, and roughly 11 million of these chains were shared by at least two donors. To remove PCR and sequencing errors, raw reads were error-corrected and collapsed into unique sequences using a nearest-neighbor algorithm that merged closely related sequences. Alignment of CDR3 sequences to IMGT reference sequences was used to assign V, D and J gene segments. For a sequence to be retained, a match of at least six nucleotides was required to both a V gene segment and a J gene segment. Rearrangements were called productive when the CDR3 lacked stop codons and stayed in frame with V and J; all others were non-productive. Following IMGT convention, CDR3 was defined as the stretch from the second conserved V-encoded cysteine to the conserved J-encoded phenylalanine. In an earlier analysis of around 600 of the donors, sequences lacking an unambiguous match to a single V gene segment were excluded. In an earlier analysis of some 590 of the donors, V segments were called functional above 56.7% productive rearrangements and were called segregating when the between-donor standard deviation exceeded 5%. A statistical classification framework was developed to diagnose cytomegalovirus status using the catalog of TCR beta chain sequences. V and J gene assignment, in a later analysis, came from comparing TCR nucleotide sequences with IMGT/GENE-DB human TR gene sequences. In a later analysis, CDR3 sequences and most-parsimonious VDJ recombination scenarios were assigned using the TCRdist pipeline. In a later analysis, each TCR beta chain was defined by its CDR3 amino acid sequence together with its V-gene family, and reads without a unique V-gene family were excluded. To address suspected cross-contamination and a sequencing artifact, a later analysis removed 592 highly shared, low-generation-probability nucleotide sequences. In a later analysis, a clonal expansion index was calculated for each public chain from normalized within-repertoire ranks of inferred template counts. In a later analysis, generation probabilities were computed with a VDJ recombination model fitted to out-of-frame rearrangements, and the resulting probabilities were checked against IGoR. In a later analysis, TCR-TCR, TCR-HLA and TCR-CMV co-occurrence was scored with hypergeometric tests, and a repertoire-size bias correction was applied to TCR pairs. In a later analysis, false discovery rates were estimated by permuting HLA or CMV assignments 20 times. In a later analysis, co-occurring TCRs were grouped using DBSCAN, with TCRdist sequence similarity added in when clustering inside HLA-allele-positive subsets. Co-occurrence clustering excluded repertoires with fewer than 30,000 or more than 120,000 public chains, plus five with anomalous nucleotide sharing. TCRdb took over this immuneACCESS table, retaining in-frame rearrangements with V and J assigned. Such tables are incomplete; in checked studies, under half of the missing clones stem from an unresolved V gene, and the remainder is unexplained. Clone size and the V and J calls come from that table; the DNA yielded D and trimming. In all, the sample holds 100,000 to 150,000 clones, and 74% of those were seen once. 3% to 4.5% of the sample is taken by the ten largest.

The TCR sequence derives from a man in his forties in good health and CMV-seropositive. Sequencing was performed on PBMCs. The chain is made from TRBV5-4 and TRBJ2-5; there is no confident call for the D gene. Here the CDR3 is given as CASSPVRQETQYF. DNA sequence: TGTGCCAGCAGCCCCGTGAGACAAGAGACCCAGTACTTC.